These T cell receptor beta chains were read from a single sample in a study of spatial heterogeneity in lung cancer. TCRdb used MiXCR to reprocess the 5' RACE reads, holding one entry per CDR3 protein. The sample shows 9,000 to 10,000 distinct CDR3 sequences, approximately 5.5% of them seen only once. Sequencing used lung tumor tissue, obtained at surgery. These receptors were obtained from a female donor with early-stage non-small cell lung cancer. The CDR3 runs from the conserved cysteine through the conserved F or W. Fields, in order: V gene, J gene, clone size, D gene, CDR3 protein, CDR3 DNA. D genes are given only for firm matches. Some rows mark clone size as missing; the rest say once, few, many or name a class of expanded clone.

TRBV7-9	TRBJ2-3	many	.	CASSLHTDTQYF	TGTGCCAGCAGCTTACACACAGATACGCAGTATTTT
TRBV6-2/TRBV6-3	TRBJ1-2	.	.	CASSSGRAGYTF	TGTGCCAGCAGCAGCGGGAGGGCCGGCTACACCTTC
TRBV30	TRBJ1-2	.	.	CAWSPGHHYGYTF	TGTGCCTGGAGTCCGGGACACCACTATGGCTACACCTTC
TRBV9	TRBJ2-2	many	.	CASKRTNTGELFF	TGTGCCAGCAAACGTACGAACACCGGGGAGCTGTTTTTT
TRBV7-2	TRBJ1-2	medium-sized	TRBD1	CASSLNRDSYGYTF	TGTGCCAGCAGCTTAAACAGGGACAGCTATGGCTACACCTTC
TRBV2	TRBJ1-2	few	.	CASMIDLFYGYTF	TGTGCCAGCATGATAGATCTTTTCTATGGCTACACCTTC
TRBV5-7	TRBJ2-1	many	.	CATYQRLGRPYNEQFF	TGTGCCACCTACCAACGTCTAGGCCGACCCTACAATGAGCAGTTCTTC
TRBV20-1	TRBJ1-1	medium-sized	TRBD1	CSASGQAFPEAFF	TGCAGTGCTAGCGGACAGGCGTTCCCTGAAGCTTTCTTT
TRBV7-8	TRBJ1-1	many	.	CASSTLNTEAFF	TGTGCCAGCAGCACCTTGAACACTGAAGCTTTCTTT
TRBV6-5	TRBJ1-2	many	.	CASSYLGGTGGYGYTF	TGTGCCAGCAGTTACTTAGGAGGAACAGGCGGCTATGGCTACACCTTC
TRBV5-1	TRBJ2-7	many	.	CASSRADEGTYEQYF	TGCGCCAGCAGCCGAGCGGACGAAGGAACCTACGAGCAGTACTTC
TRBV10-3	TRBJ2-7	many	TRBD1	CAISDPDRPLRNEQYF	TGTGCCATCAGTGACCCGGACAGGCCCTTGAGGAACGAGCAGTACTTC
TRBV6-6	TRBJ1-1	many	.	CASEGAMNTEAFF	TGTGCCAGCGAAGGAGCGATGAACACTGAAGCTTTCTTT
TRBV20-1	TRBJ2-3	medium-sized	TRBD2	CSASASGLAGGSTDTQYF	TGCAGTGCTAGCGCGTCCGGACTAGCGGGGGGGAGCACAGATACGCAGTATTTT
TRBV13	TRBJ1-5	many	.	CASRLRGTNQPQHF	TGTGCCAGCAGACTAAGGGGGACCAATCAGCCCCAGCATTTT
TRBV20-1	TRBJ1-2	.	.	CSAPKGAFNYGYTF	TGCAGTGCCCCCAAAGGGGCTTTTAACTATGGCTACACCTTC
TRBV12-3/TRBV12-4	TRBJ2-1	many	.	CASSQTGRRAYNEQFF	TGTGCCAGCAGCCAAACAGGGAGAAGGGCCTACAATGAGCAGTTCTTC
TRBV7-9	TRBJ2-3	many	TRBD1	CASRGGQGAPDTQYF	TGTGCCAGCAGAGGAGGACAGGGGGCCCCAGATACGCAGTATTTT
TRBV6-1	TRBJ1-6	few	TRBD1	CASTQTGGDSPLHF	TGTGCCAGCACCCAGACAGGGGGAGATTCACCCCTCCACTTT
TRBV14	TRBJ2-2	many	.	CASSPTGLGELFF	TGTGCCAGCAGCCCAACAGGGCTCGGGGAGCTGTTTTTT
TRBV4-2	TRBJ2-3	medium-sized	TRBD2	CASSQGSGGPAGDTQYF	TGTGCCAGCAGCCAAGGCAGCGGGGGGCCCGCCGGAGATACGCAGTATTTT
TRBV6-5	TRBJ2-3	many	.	CASSYRRGTDTQYF	TGTGCCAGCAGTTATAGGCGGGGCACAGATACGCAGTATTTT